Shown below are 27 T cell receptor beta chains from a single sample sequenced in a study of blood T cell repertoires in COVID-19. Clones were sequenced by immunoSEQ multiplex PCR, and TCRdb holds only the in-frame ones, with some missing. The profile covers 250,000 to 350,000 clones, with approximately 90% appearing a single time and approximately 2.4% taken by the ten largest. The specimen sequenced was peripheral blood. The source of these receptors is a man aged 18 to 29 with active or convalescent COVID-19.

The rearrangement joins TRBV28 to TRBJ2-5; 7 nucleotides match TRBD2. This CDR3 has 15 amino acids. The germline CDR1 and CDR2 sequences are MDHEN and SYDVKM. V gave up 5 bases and J gave up 5 bases; unmatched junction bases: 11. The CDR3 here is CASSSGRELSETQYF. The CDR3 DNA reads TGTGCCAGCAGTAGCGGGCGGGAGCTGAGCGAGACCCAGTACTTC.

The V and J genes are TRBV11-2 and TRBJ2-3; D is possibly TRBD2 (6 bases). Germline V CDR1 and CDR2: SGHAT, FQNNGV. The CDR3 length is 15 residues. The ends were cut back, 5 bases at V and 1 base at J, with 13 bases in the middle. The CDR3 DNA reads as TGTGCCAGCAGCCCTCCGGGGGTAGGCACAGATACGCAGTATTTT. It translates to CASSPPGVGTDTQYF.

This clone was found once. The rearrangement joins TRBV14 to TRBJ2-1, with 10 bases lining up with TRBD2. The CDR3 is made up of 17 amino acids. Germline V gene sequence: CDR1 SGHDN, CDR2 FVKESK. After removal of 2 bases from V and 3 bases from J, the junction contained 7 bases not matched to a gene. CDR3 nucleotide sequence: TGTGCCAGCAGCCAACCGAGCGGGGGGGCCGTCTACAATGAGCAGTTCTTC. Translating gives CASSQPSGGAVYNEQFF.

To note about this clone: Its ends do not fully match the called genes, so a read error is possible. This chain connects TRBV4-1 to TRBJ2-5; weak D call: TRBD2 (6 bases). CDR1 and CDR2 (germline): MGHRA, YSYEKL. The CDR3 sequence is 16 residues long. In DNA, the CDR3 is TGCGCCAGCAGCCAAGTGGTGGCAGTGGGGGGAGAGGCCCAGTACTTC. It yields the protein CASSQVVAVGGEAQYF.

This chain joins TRBV5-6 and TRBJ1-2; TRBD1 is a possible D gene (6 bases). V was pared by 4 bases and J by 4 bases, with 20 bases between. The CDR3 has 16 amino acids. Germline CDR1 is SGHDT and CDR2 is YYEEEE. The CDR3, as DNA: TGTGCCAGCAGCCCATCGCGTTACAGGGACGGCTATGGCTACACCTTC. Its protein is CASSPSRYRDGYGYTF.

The chain recombines TRBV11-2 with TRBJ2-3; TRBD1 matches 7 bases. The ends lost 5 bases at V and 1 base at J; junction bases unmatched: 9. CDR3 length: 16 residues. CDR1 and CDR2 (germline): SGHAT, FQNNGV. Here the CDR3 DNA reads TGTGCCAGCAGCCCCCGGACAGGCTTCGGCACAGATACGCAGTATTTT. Translated: CASSPRTGFGTDTQYF. Full variable domain (remainder filled in from reference TRBV11-2 and TRBJ2-3): EAGVAQSPRYKIIEKRQSVAFWCNPISGHATLYWYQQILGQGPKLLIQFQNNGVVDDSQLPKDRFSAERLKGVDSTLKIQPAKLEDSAVYLCASSPRTGFGTDTQYFGPGTRLTVL.

The chain uses TRBV5-1 and TRBJ1-1, with 10 positions matching TRBD1. Germline V CDR1 and CDR2: SGHRS, YFSETQ. The CDR3 covers 16 residues. The junction had 6 bases not matched to a gene; V was cut back by 4 bases and J by 0 bases. The CDR3 here is CASSVGQGVMNTEAFF. CDR3 sequence (DNA): TGCGCCAGCAGCGTAGGACAGGGGGTCATGAACACTGAAGCTTTCTTT.

The genes are TRBV11-2 and TRBJ2-7, with 7 positions matching TRBD2. Per germline, CDR1 SGHAT and CDR2 FQNNGV. This CDR3 is 15 amino acids long. V lost 3 bases, J lost 1 base, and 6 bases stayed unmatched. CDR3 nucleotides: TGTGCCAGCAGCTTTGGCCCCGGGGGGTCCTACGAGCAGTACTTC. It specifies CASSFGPGGSYEQYF. Using reference TRBV11-2 and TRBJ2-7 for the parts outside the CDR3, the full variable domain is EAGVAQSPRYKIIEKRQSVAFWCNPISGHATLYWYQQILGQGPKLLIQFQNNGVVDDSQLPKDRFSAERLKGVDSTLKIQPAKLEDSAVYLCASSFGPGGSYEQYFGPGTRLTVT.

The gene calls are TRBV2 and TRBJ2-1; D gene uncertain. Trimming shortened V by 6 bases and J by 8 bases, and 5 bases separated the two germline ends. CDR3 length equals 10 residues. CDR1 SNHLY and CDR2 FYNNEI come from the germline V gene. The CDR3 bases are TGTGCCAGCAGATTAGATGAGCAGTTCTTC. Translating gives CASRLDEQFF.

The chain couples TRBV27 to TRBJ1-3; 9 bases align to TRBD1. V trimming: 5 bases; J trimming: 0 bases; junction bases outside the gene matches: 11. The CDR3 length is 18 residues. From germline, CDR1 is MNHEY and CDR2 SMNVEV (reference sequence). CDR3 coding DNA: TGTGCCAGCAGTCCCGGGACAGGGTGGACCCTCTCTGGAAACACCATATATTTT. Encoded protein: CASSPGTGWTLSGNTIYF.

The CDR3 DNA reads as TGTGCCAGCAGCTTAGTCTGGTGGCGGGAGTTCACCTACAATGAGCAGTTCTTC. Protein sequence: CASSLVWWREFTYNEQFF. V usage is TRBV7-9 and J usage is TRBJ2-1; 7 bases align to TRBD2. J was trimmed by 2 bases and V by 1 base; bases with no gene match: 11. This CDR3 has 18 residues. CDR1 is SEHNR and CDR2 is FQNEAQ in the germline V gene (reference sequence).

The chain has TRBV7-2 and TRBJ2-1; 8 bases fit TRBD2. Germline V gene lookup returns CDR1 SGHTA and CDR2 FQGNSA. The J segment lost 2 bases and the V segment lost 2 bases, leaving 2 bases of the junction unmatched. CDR3 length equals 15 residues. For the CDR3, the DNA is TGTGCCAGCAGCTTATCGCGGGGGGCCTACAATGAGCAGTTCTTC. Residues: CASSLSRGAYNEQFF.

This chain links TRBV2 with TRBJ1-5; no reliable D call. Germline V lookup: CDR1 SNHLY, CDR2 FYNNEI. This CDR3 has 15 amino acids. Trimming shortened V by 6 bases and J by 0 bases, and 12 bases separated the two germline ends. The CDR3 bases are TGTGCCAGCAGCCTCCGGAGGGATAGCAATCAGCCCCAGCATTTT. This gives the protein CASSLRRDSNQPQHF.

This clone showed up just once. The chain joins TRBV28 to TRBJ1-4; 9 positions agree with TRBD1. This CDR3 has 17 residues. Germline CDR1 and CDR2: MDHEN and SYDVKM. Losses at the gene ends were 3 bases for V and 1 base for J; bases not matched to a gene: 6. The chain's CDR3 is CASSFGTGGLTNEKLFF. DNA of the CDR3: TGTGCCAGCAGTTTCGGTACAGGGGGCTTAACTAATGAAAAACTGTTTTTT.

The CDR3 sequence is CASSYSGQSNEKLFF. The CDR3 DNA is TGTGCCAGCAGTTACTCGGGACAGTCTAATGAAAAACTGTTTTTT. The chain is built from TRBV6-2 or TRBV6-3 and TRBJ1-4, with 7 bases matching TRBD1. The CDR3 consists of 15 residues. Germline V gene sequence: CDR1 MNHEY, CDR2 SVGEGT. V was clipped by 0 bases and J by 3 bases; unmatched bases: 1.

J is TRBJ1-4 and V is TRBV7-2; D is possibly TRBD1 (5 bases). Trimming left V 6 bases short and J 0 bases short, with 8 bases between. The CDR3 runs 14 residues. The V gene's germline CDR1 is SGHTA and CDR2 FQGNSA. As DNA, the CDR3 is TGTGCCAGCAGGTCGACAGCAACTAATGAAAAACTGTTTTTT. Protein sequence: CASRSTATNEKLFF.

The chain recombines TRBV4-1 with TRBJ2-5; 7 nucleotides agree with TRBD1. The CDR3 consists of 14 residues. Germline V gives CDR1 MGHRA, CDR2 YSYEKL. The trim removed 1 base at V and 1 base at J, leaving 0 bases unmatched. The CDR3 region is CASSQGDSQETQYF. CDR3 DNA sequence: TGCGCCAGCAGCCAAGGGGACAGCCAAGAGACCCAGTACTTC.

The chain is built from TRBV24-1 and TRBJ2-3, with 8 positions matching TRBD2. Germline V gene sequence: CDR1 KGHDR, CDR2 SFDVKD. J was trimmed by 5 bases and V by 4 bases; bases with no gene match: 7. This CDR3 contains 15 residues. The CDR3 loop reads CATSDEGTSGDTQYF. In nucleotides, the CDR3 is TGTGCCACCAGTGACGAAGGGACTAGTGGAGATACGCAGTATTTT.

V gene TRBV5-4 combines with J gene TRBJ2-2, with 8 nucleotides matching TRBD1. The CDR3 loop spans 14 amino acids. Germline V lookup: CDR1 SGHNT, CDR2 YYREEE (reference sequence). V lost 4 bases, J lost 7 bases, and 6 bases stayed unmatched. The CDR3 is CASSRQGIFGELFF. The CDR3 coding sequence is TGTGCCAGCAGCCGACAGGGGATTTTCGGGGAGCTGTTTTTT.

The rearrangement joins TRBV7-7 to TRBJ2-1; TRBD2 aligns across 11 bases. The V segment lost 3 bases and the J segment 0 bases; nucleotides outside the gene matches: 10. This CDR3 has 19 amino acids. Germline-derived CDR1 and CDR2 are SSHAT and FNYEAQ (reference sequence). CDR3 residues: CASSFRDSGGGSSYNEQFF. CDR3 coding DNA: TGTGCCAGCAGCTTTCGTGATAGCGGGGGGGGATCCTCCTACAATGAGCAGTTCTTC.

The chain carries TRBV5-6 and TRBJ2-7; tentatively, D is TRBD1 (7 bases). V lost 4 bases and J 2 bases, leaving 13 bases between the germline ends. Per germline, CDR1 SGHDT and CDR2 YYEEEE. The CDR3 runs 14 residues. The CDR3 sequence: CASSQQGRTYEQYF. The CDR3 coding sequence is TGTGCCAGCAGCCAACAGGGGAGGACCTACGAGCAGTACTTC.

The rearrangement links TRBV2 to TRBJ2-3; TRBD2 matches 12 bases. V shed 6 bases, J shed 5 bases, and the junction held 6 bases outside the gene matches. The CDR3 sequence is 15 residues long. Per the germline V gene, CDR1 is SNHLY and CDR2 is FYNNEI. The CDR3 DNA sequence: TGTGCCAGCAGGGCTAGCGGGAGGGCCCTAGATACGCAGTATTTT. Translation: CASRASGRALDTQYF.

The V and J genes are TRBV19 and TRBJ2-7, with 7 bases that match TRBD2. Germline CDR1 is LNHDA and CDR2 is SQIVND (reference sequence). The V segment lost 5 bases and the J segment 0 bases; nucleotides outside the gene matches: 4. The CDR3 is 14 amino acids. In DNA, the CDR3 is TGTGCCAGTAGTGCTAGCGGATACTCCTACGAGCAGTACTTC. Translating it yields CASSASGYSYEQYF.

This clone was picked up one time. This chain links TRBV10-3 with TRBJ2-7; TRBD1 aligns across 9 bases. The V and J ends lost 8 bases and 4 bases, in that order; junction bases with no gene match: 6. Looked up from germline, CDR1 is ENHRY and CDR2 is SYGVKD. The CDR3 contains 13 residues. CDR3 in amino acids: CAIGGQGVYEQYF. The CDR3 DNA reads as TGTGCCATCGGGGGACAGGGTGTTTACGAGCAGTACTTC.

There are a few counts of this clone. This chain links TRBV7-2 with TRBJ1-1; 7 positions match TRBD1. CDR3 length: 15 residues. With 5 bases clipped from V and 0 bases from J, the junction kept 6 bases outside the gene matches. CDR1 is SGHTA, CDR2 FQGNSA, per germline. CDR3 nucleotides: TGTGCCAGCAGCGTAACCGGGACAGTGAACACTGAAGCTTTCTTT. Protein product: CASSVTGTVNTEAFF.

A remark on this clone: Distinct nucleotide sequences in the sample also encode this CDR3. The chain combines TRBV27 with TRBJ1-1, with a tentative D call TRBD1 (5 bases). Trimming took 4 bases from V and 0 from J, leaving 9 bases between them. The CDR3 totals 14 residues. Germline lookup yields CDR1 MNHEY and CDR2 SMNVEV (reference sequence). The CDR3 DNA sequence: TGTGCCAGCAGTTCAGGACAACTGAACACTGAAGCTTTCTTT. It encodes CASSSGQLNTEAFF.

The rearrangement uses TRBV11-2 and TRBJ2-5; perhaps TRBD1 as D (7 bases). Germline V gene lookup returns CDR1 SGHAT and CDR2 FQNNGV. Between the trimmed V and J ends, which lost 2 bases and 2 bases, there was a span of 12 bases. The CDR3 runs to 15 residues. The CDR3 here is CASSLMAGGQETQYF. CDR3 nucleotides: TGTGCCAGCAGCTTAATGGCAGGGGGGCAAGAGACCCAGTACTTC.